This passage covers 7 T cell receptor beta chains from one sample sequenced in a study of blood T cell repertoires in COVID-19. Produced via immunoSEQ multiplex PCR; TCRdb's table is partial and in-frame only. The repertoire holds 150,000 to 200,000 clones, with around 82% as singletons. The source material was PBMCs or T cells enriched from blood (not recorded which). These receptors all stem from a woman aged 55-69 years with acute COVID-19.

The chain links TRBV18 to TRBJ2-3; TRBD1 matches 8 bases. V dropped 0 bases and J dropped 1; count of bases not matched to a gene: 3. The CDR3 length is 16 residues. Looked up from germline, CDR1 is KGHSH and CDR2 is LQKENI. This chain's CDR3 is CASSPPRGQGTDTQYF. CDR3 in DNA: TGTGCCAGCTCACCACCGAGGGGACAGGGCACAGATACGCAGTATTTT.

The gene calls are TRBV7-2 and TRBJ1-3; D is undetermined. The germline V gene encodes CDR1 SGHTA and CDR2 FQGNSA. This CDR3 region has 14 residues. Between the trimmed V and J ends, which lost 5 bases and 1 base, there was a span of 9 bases. CDR3 nucleotide sequence: TGTGCCAGCAGCCCACTATATTCTGGAAACACCATATATTTT. It codes for CASSPLYSGNTIYF.

This rearrangement joins TRBV14 to TRBJ2-2, with a tentative D call TRBD2 (5 bases). CDR1 is SGHDN, CDR2 FVKESK, per germline. This CDR3 has 14 residues. Trimming pared 4 bases from V and 4 bases from J, leaving 10 bases between. This CDR3 is CASSRTFPTGELFF. CDR3 nucleotides: TGTGCCAGCAGCCGGACTTTCCCCACCGGGGAGCTGTTTTTT.

This chain uses TRBV9 with TRBJ2-7, with 7 nucleotides matching TRBD1. Germline CDR1 reads SGDLS; CDR2 reads YYNGEE. The J segment lost 1 base and the V segment lost 4 bases, leaving 11 bases of the junction unmatched. The CDR3 loop spans 16 amino acids. The CDR3 DNA reads as TGTGCCAGCAGCCCCGCTTGGGACAGATTATCCTACGAGCAGTACTTC. It translates to CASSPAWDRLSYEQYF.

The CDR3 loop is CASRNGSNTGELFF. In nucleotides, the CDR3 is TGTGCCAGCAGGAACGGGTCGAACACCGGGGAGCTGTTTTTT. The V call is TRBV9, the J call TRBJ2-2; no reliable D call. Looked up from germline, CDR1 is SGDLS and CDR2 is YYNGEE. The CDR3 covers 14 residues. Trimming left V 5 bases short and J 0 bases short, with 8 bases between.

The chain carries TRBV14 and TRBJ1-1; a weak D match, TRBD1 (5 bases). Germline V gene lookup returns CDR1 SGHDN and CDR2 FVKESK. V was cut by 1 base and J by 1 base, with 13 bases left in between. The CDR3 spans 16 residues. The CDR3 sequence: CASSQVTGLRNTEAFF. The CDR3 coding sequence is TGTGCCAGCAGCCAAGTCACAGGCCTAAGGAACACTGAAGCTTTCTTT.

This chain links TRBV19 with TRBJ1-3, with 8 positions matching TRBD1. The V gene's germline CDR1 is LNHDA and CDR2 SQIVND (reference sequence). V dropped 2 bases and J dropped 3; count of bases not matched to a gene: 9. The CDR3 is 17 amino acids. CDR3 loop: CASSILSGGLRGNTIYF. The CDR3 DNA sequence: TGTGCCAGTAGTATATTATCAGGGGGCTTGCGTGGAAACACCATATATTTT.